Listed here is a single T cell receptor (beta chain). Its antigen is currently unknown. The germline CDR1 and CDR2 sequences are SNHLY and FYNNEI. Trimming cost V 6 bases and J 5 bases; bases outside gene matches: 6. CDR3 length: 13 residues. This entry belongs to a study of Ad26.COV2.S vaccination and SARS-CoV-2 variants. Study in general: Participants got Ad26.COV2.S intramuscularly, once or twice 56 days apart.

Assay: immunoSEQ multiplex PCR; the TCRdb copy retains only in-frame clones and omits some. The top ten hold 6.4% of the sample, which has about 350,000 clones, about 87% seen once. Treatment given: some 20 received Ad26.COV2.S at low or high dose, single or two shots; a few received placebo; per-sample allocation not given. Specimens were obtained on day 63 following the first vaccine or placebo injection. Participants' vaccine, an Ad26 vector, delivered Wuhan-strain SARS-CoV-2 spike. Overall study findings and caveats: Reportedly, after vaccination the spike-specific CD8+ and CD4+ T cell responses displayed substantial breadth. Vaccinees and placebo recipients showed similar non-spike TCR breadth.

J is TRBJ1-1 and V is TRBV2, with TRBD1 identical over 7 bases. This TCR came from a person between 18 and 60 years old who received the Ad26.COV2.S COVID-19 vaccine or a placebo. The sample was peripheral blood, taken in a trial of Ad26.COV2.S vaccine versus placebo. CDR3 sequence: CASRGTVGTEAFF. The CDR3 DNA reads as TGTGCCAGCAGAGGGACAGTTGGAACTGAAGCTTTCTTT.